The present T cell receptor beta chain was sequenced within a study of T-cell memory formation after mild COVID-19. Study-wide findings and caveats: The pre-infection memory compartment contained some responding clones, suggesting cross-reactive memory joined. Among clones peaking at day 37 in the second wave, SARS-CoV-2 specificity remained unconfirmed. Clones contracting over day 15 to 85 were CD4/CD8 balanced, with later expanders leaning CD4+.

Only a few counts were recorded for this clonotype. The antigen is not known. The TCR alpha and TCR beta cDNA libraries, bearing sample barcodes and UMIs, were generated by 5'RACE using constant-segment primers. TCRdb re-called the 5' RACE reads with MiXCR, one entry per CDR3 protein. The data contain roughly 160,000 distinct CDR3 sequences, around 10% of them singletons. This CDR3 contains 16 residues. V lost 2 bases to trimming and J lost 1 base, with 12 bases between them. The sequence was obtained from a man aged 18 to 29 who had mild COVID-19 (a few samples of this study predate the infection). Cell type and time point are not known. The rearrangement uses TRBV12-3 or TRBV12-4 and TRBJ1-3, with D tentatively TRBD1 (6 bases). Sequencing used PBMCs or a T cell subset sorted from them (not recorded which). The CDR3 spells CASSLRTEWSGNTIYF. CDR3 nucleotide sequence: TGTGCCAGCAGTTTAAGGACAGAATGGTCTGGAAACACCATATATTTT.